These T cell receptor beta chains were read from a single sample in a study of vaccination effects on CD4 cells after COVID-19. Their target antigens are unknown. The method was immunoSEQ multiplex PCR; TCRdb's version includes in-frame clones alone and lacks a portion of them. This sample has tens of thousands of clones; under 80% occur once, and the top ten carry under 30%. Sequenced material: CD4+ T cells from PBMCs cultured with HCoV-NL63 spike peptides, taken after COVID-19 vaccination. The receptor set was obtained from a human donor who received a COVID-19 vaccine. Each CDR3 is given with its conserved first and last residue. The D gene is left open where the match is weak. Rows may omit the clone size; those that give it use once, few, many or a size class.

V gene	D gene	clone size	J gene	CDR3 protein	CDR3 DNA
TRBV7-2	-	-	TRBJ1-1	CASSLWEAEEAFF	TGTGCCAGCAGCTTATGGGAGGCAGAAGAAGCTTTCTTT
TRBV7-6	TRBD1	-	TRBJ2-1	CASSTRQGSNEQFF	TGTGCCAGCAGCACGAGACAGGGGTCCAATGAGCAGTTCTTC
TRBV5-6	-	-	TRBJ1-1	CASSLARNTEAFF	TGTGCCAGCAGCTTGGCCAGGAACACTGAAGCTTTCTTT
TRBV21-1	-	-	TRBJ1-2	CASSEPGAIYGYTF	TGTGCCAGCAGCGAACCGGGAGCCATATATGGCTACACCTTC
TRBV7-9	TRBD2	-	TRBJ2-7	CASSLGGSGEQYF	TGTGCCAGCAGCTTAGGCGGGAGCGGCGAGCAGTACTTC
TRBV5-1	TRBD2	-	TRBJ2-5	CASSLGLAGGLRETQYF	TGCGCCAGCAGCTTGGGACTAGCGGGAGGGCTAAGGGAGACCCAGTACTTC
TRBV6-1	-	-	TRBJ1-5	CASSESPGTPEEHF	TGTGCCAGCAGTGAATCCCCCGGGACACCGGAAGAGCATTTT
TRBV7-2	-	-	TRBJ1-2	CASSPWGREGYTF	TGTGCCAGCAGCCCATGGGGCAGAGAGGGCTACACCTTC
TRBV15	-	-	TRBJ2-5	CATSRGLQETQYF	TGTGCCACCAGCAGAGGGCTCCAGGAGACCCAGTACTTC
TRBV6-5	-	-	TRBJ1-2	CASSRRTDPNYGYTF	TGTGCCAGCAGTCGGAGGACGGACCCAAACTATGGCTACACCTTC
TRBV5-6	-	few	TRBJ1-2	CASSLGGGGYTF	TGTGCCAGCAGCTTGGGGGGCGGAGGCTACACCTTC
TRBV3-1/TRBV3-2	TRBD1	-	TRBJ1-1	CASSLGQGPNTEAFF	TGTGCCAGCAGCCTCGGACAGGGGCCTAACACTGAAGCTTTCTTT
TRBV6-2/TRBV6-3	-	-	TRBJ2-7	CASSYGGKEEQYF	TGTGCCAGCAGTTACGGCGGGAAGGAGGAGCAGTACTTC
TRBV6-4	TRBD1	-	TRBJ2-2	CASSEGQDTGELFF	TGTGCCAGCAGTGAGGGACAGGACACCGGGGAGCTGTTTTTT
TRBV7-2	-	-	TRBJ2-1	CASSFSHGSSYNEQFF	TGTGCCAGCAGCTTTAGCCACGGGAGCTCCTACAATGAGCAGTTCTTC
TRBV19	-	-	TRBJ2-6	CASSPDRTSGANVLTF	TGTGCCAGTAGCCCCGACAGGACCTCTGGGGCCAACGTCCTGACTTTC
TRBV7-9	-	few	TRBJ1-2	CASSLYVDGYTF	TGTGCCAGCAGCTTATATGTTGATGGCTACACCTTC
TRBV12-3/TRBV12-4	TRBD1	-	TRBJ2-7	CASSLGQTYEQYF	TGTGCCAGCAGCCTGGGACAGACCTACGAGCAGTACTTC
TRBV2	-	-	TRBJ1-5	CASRNRASSNQPQHF	TGTGCCAGCAGGAACAGGGCTTCGAGCAATCAGCCCCAGCATTTT
TRBV12-5	-	-	TRBJ1-3	CASGNPAGRGNTIYF	TGTGCTAGTGGTAATCCGGCAGGGCGAGGAAACACCATATATTTT
TRBV24-1	TRBD1	-	TRBJ1-1	CATSEGTGEAFF	TGTGCCACCAGTGAAGGGACAGGTGAAGCTTTCTTT
TRBV7-6	-	-	TRBJ1-6	CASSLNNSPLHF	TGTGCCAGCAGCCTCAATAATTCACCCCTCCACTTT
TRBV30	-	-	TRBJ2-7	CAWSVAGEQYF	TGTGCCTGGAGTGTGGCCGGCGAGCAGTACTTC
TRBV5-6	TRBD1	once	TRBJ2-5	CASSWRTGWGQETQYF	TGTGCCAGCAGCTGGAGGACAGGGTGGGGCCAAGAGACCCAGTACTTC
TRBV6-6	TRBD2	-	TRBJ2-7	CASSRRSLAGIWEQYF	TGTGCCAGCAGTCGACGATCACTAGCGGGTATATGGGAGCAGTACTTC
TRBV7-2	TRBD1	-	TRBJ2-5	CASSPTRGQQETQYF	TGTGCCAGCAGCCCTACCCGGGGACAGCAAGAGACCCAGTACTTC
TRBV6-5	-	-	TRBJ1-1	CASSYLGLRTEAFF	TGTGCCAGCAGTTACTTGGGTTTAAGGACTGAAGCTTTCTTT
TRBV16	TRBD1	few	TRBJ1-1	CASSQWGTGSFDTEAFF	TGTGCCAGCAGCCAATGGGGGACAGGGAGCTTTGACACTGAAGCTTTCTTT
TRBV3-1/TRBV3-2	-	-	TRBJ1-3	CASSHQGAGNTIYF	TGTGCCAGCAGCCATCAGGGCGCGGGAAACACCATATATTTT
TRBV27	-	-	TRBJ2-5	CASSRRPQETQYF	TGTGCCAGCAGTCGAAGGCCCCAAGAGACCCAGTACTTC
TRBV9	-	-	TRBJ2-3	CASSVAVSGADTQYF	TGTGCCAGCAGCGTAGCTGTGTCGGGCGCAGATACGCAGTATTTT
TRBV25-1	-	-	TRBJ2-3	CASSDRPGGLIDTQYF	TGTGCCAGCAGTGATCGACCGGGGGGCTTGATAGATACGCAGTATTTT